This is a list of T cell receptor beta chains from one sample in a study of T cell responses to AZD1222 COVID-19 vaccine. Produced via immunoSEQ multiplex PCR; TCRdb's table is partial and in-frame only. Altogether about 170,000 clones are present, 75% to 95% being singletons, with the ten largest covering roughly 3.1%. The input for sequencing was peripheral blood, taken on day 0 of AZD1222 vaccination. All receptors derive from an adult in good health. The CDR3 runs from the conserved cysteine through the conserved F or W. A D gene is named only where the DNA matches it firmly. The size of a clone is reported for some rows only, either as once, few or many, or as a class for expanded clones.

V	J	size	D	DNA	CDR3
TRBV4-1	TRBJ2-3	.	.	TGCGCCAGCAGTATCAGTCAGGCGAGCACAGATACGCAGTATTTT	CASSISQASTDTQYF
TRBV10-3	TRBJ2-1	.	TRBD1	TGTGCCATCAGTTCGGACAGGGGGCAAGACAATGAGCAGTTCTTC	CAISSDRGQDNEQFF
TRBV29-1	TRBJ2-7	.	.	TGCAGCGTTGTTACTATGCCCTACGAGCAGTACTTC	CSVVTMPYEQYF
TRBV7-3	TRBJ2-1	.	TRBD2	TGTGCCAGCAGCTCCCTGGGTAGCGGGGTTTACAATGAGCAGTTCTTC	CASSSLGSGVYNEQFF
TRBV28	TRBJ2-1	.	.	TGTGCCAGCAGTTCCGACAGGCCTGGGTACAATGAGCAGTTCTTC	CASSSDRPGYNEQFF
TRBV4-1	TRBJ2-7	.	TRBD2	TGCGCCAGCAGCAAAGGACTAGCGGGGATTAGCTCCTACGAGCAGTACTTC	CASSKGLAGISSYEQYF
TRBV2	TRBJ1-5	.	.	TGTGCCAGCAGGGGGGACGATTATAGCAATCAGCCCCAGCATTTT	CASRGDDYSNQPQHF
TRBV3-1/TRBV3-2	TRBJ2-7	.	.	TGTGCCAGCAGCTCTAGGTCCACGATGATCTACGAGCAGTACTTC	CASSSRSTMIYEQYF
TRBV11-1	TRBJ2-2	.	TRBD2	TGTGCCAGCAGCTTAACCGGGGGGGCCGATGGCGGGGAGCTGTTTTTT	CASSLTGGADGGELFF
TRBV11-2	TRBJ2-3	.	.	TGTGCCAGCAGCTTAGCTCTTGGGGCGGGGGCCGCAGATACGCAGTATTTT	CASSLALGAGAADTQYF
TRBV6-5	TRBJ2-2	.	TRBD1	TGTGCCAGCAGTTACGGGACAGGGGGCACCGGGGAGCTGTTTTTT	CASSYGTGGTGELFF
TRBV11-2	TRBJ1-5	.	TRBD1	TGTGCCAGCAGCTCGCAGGGGGCGCATCAGCCCCAGCATTTT	CASSSQGAHQPQHF
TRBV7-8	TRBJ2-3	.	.	TGTGCCAGCAGCTTAGGTGCTGGCACAGATACGCAGTATTTT	CASSLGAGTDTQYF
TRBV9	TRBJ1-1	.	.	TGTGCCAGCAGCGTAGGGATGGGCACTGAAGCTTTCTTT	CASSVGMGTEAFF
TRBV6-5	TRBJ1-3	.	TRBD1	TGTGCCAGCAGCGACAGGGACGGCTCTGGAAACACCATATATTTT	CASSDRDGSGNTIYF
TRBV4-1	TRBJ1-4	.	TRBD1	TGCGCCAGCAGCCAAGACGACAGGGTGGGGTTCGGTGGTGAAAAACTGTTTTTT	CASSQDDRVGFGGEKLFF
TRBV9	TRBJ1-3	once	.	TGTGCCAGCAGCGTAGATCGGACCTCCTCTGGAAACACCATATATTTT	CASSVDRTSSGNTIYF
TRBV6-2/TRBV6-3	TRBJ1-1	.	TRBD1	TGTGCCAGCAGTTACGGCCGACAGGGGCAAGCTTTCTTT	CASSYGRQGQAFF
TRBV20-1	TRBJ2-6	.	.	TGCAGTGCTAATGAAAGGACCGCTTTCTCTGGGGCCAACGTCCTGACTTTC	CSANERTAFSGANVLTF
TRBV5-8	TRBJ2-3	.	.	TGTGCCAGCAGCCGTGGGGCTGGGCTTGACACAGATACGCAGTATTTT	CASSRGAGLDTDTQYF
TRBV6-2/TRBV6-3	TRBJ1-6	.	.	TGTGCCAGCAGTTATATCGGGGGCCCAGGAGCCCTCCACTTT	CASSYIGGPGALHF
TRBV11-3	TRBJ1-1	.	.	TGTGCCAGCAGCTTAGCGTCTGGGTCTGAAGCTTTCTTT	CASSLASGSEAFF
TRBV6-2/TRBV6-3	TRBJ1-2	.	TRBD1	TGTGCCAGCAACCCAACAAGGACAGGGAACTTGCCCTATGGCTACACCTTC	CASNPTRTGNLPYGYTF
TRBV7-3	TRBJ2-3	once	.	TGTGCCAGCAGTGAGACCCAGGGTACGCAGTATTTT	CASSETQGTQYF
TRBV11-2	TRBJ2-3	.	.	TGTGCCAGTCGGCGCACGGTTAGCACAGATACGCAGTATTTT	CASRRTVSTDTQYF
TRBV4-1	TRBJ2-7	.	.	TGCGCCAGCAGCCAAGGGGACGGTTACTCCTACGAGCAGTACTTC	CASSQGDGYSYEQYF
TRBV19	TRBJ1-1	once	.	TGTGCCAGTGGAACTCGGGGCCCACCAAACACTGAAGCTTTCTTT	CASGTRGPPNTEAFF
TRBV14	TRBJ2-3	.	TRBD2	TGTGCCAGCAGCCAAGAGCGGGGGAGCACAGATACGCAGTATTTT	CASSQERGSTDTQYF
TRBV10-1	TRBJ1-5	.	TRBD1	TGCGCCAGCAGACCTGCCCCCGGACAGGGCGAAGCGTCGCGCAATCAGCCCCAGCATTTT	CASRPAPGQGEASRNQPQHF
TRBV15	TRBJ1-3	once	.	TGTGCCACCAGCAGAGGGGCGGCTCGGTCTGGAAACACCATATATTTT	CATSRGAARSGNTIYF
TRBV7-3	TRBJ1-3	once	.	TGTGCCAGCAGCTTAATCTCCGGGGCCGGACCCTCTGGAAACACCATATATTTT	CASSLISGAGPSGNTIYF